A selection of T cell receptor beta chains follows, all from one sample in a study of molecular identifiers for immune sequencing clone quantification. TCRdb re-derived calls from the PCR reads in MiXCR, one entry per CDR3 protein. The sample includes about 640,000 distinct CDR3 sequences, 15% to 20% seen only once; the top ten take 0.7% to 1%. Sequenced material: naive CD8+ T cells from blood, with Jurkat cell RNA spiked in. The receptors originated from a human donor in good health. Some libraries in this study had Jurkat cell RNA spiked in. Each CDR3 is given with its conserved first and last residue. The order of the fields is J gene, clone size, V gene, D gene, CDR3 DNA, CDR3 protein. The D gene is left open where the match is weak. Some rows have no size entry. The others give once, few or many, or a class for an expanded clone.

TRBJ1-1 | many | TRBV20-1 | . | TGCAGTGCTAGAGATGGGGACGGGACATCACTCGAAGCTTTCTTT | CSARDGDGTSLEAFF
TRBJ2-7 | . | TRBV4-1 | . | TGCGCCAGCAGCCAAGAGTTATCGGGGTACCCCTCCTACGAGCAGTACTTC | CASSQELSGYPSYEQYF
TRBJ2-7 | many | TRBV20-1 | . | TGCAGTGCTAGAGCAAGGGACTGGAATCTTAGTTACTTC | CSARARDWNLSYF
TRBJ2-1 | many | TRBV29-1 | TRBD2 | TGCAGCGTTGGACTCCGTAGCGGGACCCCCTCCTACAATGAGCAGTTCTTC | CSVGLRSGTPSYNEQFF
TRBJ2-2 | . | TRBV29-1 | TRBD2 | TGCAGCGCTTCTAGCGGGGGGCCCCACGCGGACACCGGGGAGCTGTTTTTT | CSASSGGPHADTGELFF
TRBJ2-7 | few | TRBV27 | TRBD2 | TGTGCCAGCAGTTTTAAGCGGGAGATTGGCGAGCAGTACTTC | CASSFKREIGEQYF
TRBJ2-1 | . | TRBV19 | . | TGTGCCAGTAAACCCGGGCCCTACAATGAGCAGTTCTTC | CASKPGPYNEQFF
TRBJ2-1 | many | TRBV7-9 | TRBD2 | TGTGCCAGCAGCTGGACTAGCGGCAATGAGCAGTTCTTC | CASSWTSGNEQFF
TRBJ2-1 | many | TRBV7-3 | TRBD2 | TGTGCCAGCAGCTTAATCACGGGGGGAAGCTCCTACAATGAGCAGTTCTTC | CASSLITGGSSYNEQFF
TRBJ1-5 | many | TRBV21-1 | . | TGTGCCAGCAGCAAAGCGCTCCAAGGGGAGCAGCCCCAGCATTTT | CASSKALQGEQPQHF
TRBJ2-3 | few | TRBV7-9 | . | TGTGCCAGCAGCTCGGGACTTGGGATCACAGATACGCAGTATTTT | CASSSGLGITDTQYF
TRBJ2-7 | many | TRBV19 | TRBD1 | TGTGCCAGTAGTATCCTACAGGGGAATGAGCAGTACTTC | CASSILQGNEQYF
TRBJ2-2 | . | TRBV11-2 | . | TGTGCCAGCAGCCCGAATCCTGGAGCGGCGAACACCGGGGAGCTGTTTTTT | CASSPNPGAANTGELFF
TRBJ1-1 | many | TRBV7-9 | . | TGTGCCAGCAGCTCATCCCGGAAGAACACTGAAGCTTTCTTT | CASSSSRKNTEAFF
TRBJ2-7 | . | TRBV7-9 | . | TGTGCCAGCAGCTCAGGGTACTCTATCGGCGAGCAGTGCTTC | CASSSGYSIGEQCF
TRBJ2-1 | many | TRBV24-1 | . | TGTGCCACCAGTGACCTTACTGAGCAGTTCTTC | CATSDLTEQFF
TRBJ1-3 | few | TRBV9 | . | TGTGCCAGCAGCCCATCGTACGACTCTGGAAACACCATATATTTT | CASSPSYDSGNTIYF
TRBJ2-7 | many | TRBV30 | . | TGTGCCTGGAGTTTGGGGGCCGACTACGAGCAGTACTTC | CAWSLGADYEQYF
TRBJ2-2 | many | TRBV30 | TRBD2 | TGTGCCTGGAGTTCGGGGCTAGCGGGGTACACCGGGGAGCTGTTTTTT | CAWSSGLAGYTGELFF
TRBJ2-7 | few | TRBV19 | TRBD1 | TGTGCCAGTAGACGGACAGGGGGTCCCACCTACGAGCAGTACTTC | CASRRTGGPTYEQYF
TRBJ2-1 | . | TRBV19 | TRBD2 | TGTGCCAGTACCGCCGGGACTAGCGGGATCAATGAGCAGTTCTTC | CASTAGTSGINEQFF
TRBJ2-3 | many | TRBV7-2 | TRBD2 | TGTGCCAGCAGCTTTGGACTAGCGGGAGGGGCTAGCACAGATACGCAGTATTTT | CASSFGLAGGASTDTQYF
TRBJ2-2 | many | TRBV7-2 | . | TGTGCCAGCAGCTTATGGGACGGCCACACCGGGGAGCTGTTTTTT | CASSLWDGHTGELFF
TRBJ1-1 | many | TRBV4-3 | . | TGCGCCAGCAGAACTGCCGCGGGGTACACTGAAGCTTTCTTT | CASRTAAGYTEAFF
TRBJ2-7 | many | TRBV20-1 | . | TGCAGTGGAACCCGCGGTGTGTCCTACGAGCAGTACTTC | CSGTRGVSYEQYF
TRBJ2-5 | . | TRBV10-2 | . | TGCGCCAGCAGCCCCCGCCCCGTCGCCCAAGAGACCCAGTACTTC | CASSPRPVAQETQYF
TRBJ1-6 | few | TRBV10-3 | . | TGTGCCATCAGTGATGGAGGGGCCTATAATTCACCCCTCCACTTT | CAISDGGAYNSPLHF
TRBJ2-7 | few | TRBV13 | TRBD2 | TGTGCCAGCAGCCCACCTAGCGGGAGCTACGAGCAGTACTTC | CASSPPSGSYEQYF
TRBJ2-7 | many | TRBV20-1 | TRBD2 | TGCAGTGCTCGGACTAGCGGTTTTTACGCGGAGCAGTACTTC | CSARTSGFYAEQYF
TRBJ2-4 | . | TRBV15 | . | TGTGCCACCAGCAGAGACACAACAGTGGCCAAAAACATTCAGTACTTC | CATSRDTTVAKNIQYF
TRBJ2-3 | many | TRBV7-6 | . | TGTGCCAGCAGCTTAGTACCGGGGGCGGCAGATACGCAGTATTTT | CASSLVPGAADTQYF
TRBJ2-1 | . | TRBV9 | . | TGTGCCAGCAGCGTAGTTTCGGGACGGGGCAACAATGAGCAGTTCTTC | CASSVVSGRGNNEQFF
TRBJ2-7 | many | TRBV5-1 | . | TGCGCCAGCAGCTTGGCTACCGGAAGCTCCTACGAGCAGTACTTC | CASSLATGSSYEQYF
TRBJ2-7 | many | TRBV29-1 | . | TGCAGCGTTGGGAGGCAGAACTCCTACGAGCAGTACTTC | CSVGRQNSYEQYF
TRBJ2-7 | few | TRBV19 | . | TGTGCCAGTAGTGACGGGACAAAAAGCTCCTACGAGCAGTACTTC | CASSDGTKSSYEQYF
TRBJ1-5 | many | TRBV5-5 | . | TGTGCCAGCAGCTTGGTGGGGGCCCCAAATCAGCCCCAGCATTTT | CASSLVGAPNQPQHF
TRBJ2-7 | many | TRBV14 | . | TGTGCCAGCAGCCAAGATCCGGATTCCTACGAGCAGTACTTC | CASSQDPDSYEQYF
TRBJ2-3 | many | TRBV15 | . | TGTGCCACCAGCACCCTAGCGTCCGCAGATACGCAGTATTTT | CATSTLASADTQYF
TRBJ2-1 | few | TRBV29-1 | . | TGCAGCGTGGTGCCCCAAATTACTAGCTCCTACAATGAGCAGTCCTTC | CSVVPQITSSYNEQSF
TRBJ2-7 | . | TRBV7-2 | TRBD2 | TGTGCCAGCAGCTTCCGACTAGCGGGGGCCTCCTACGAGCAGTACTTC | CASSFRLAGASYEQYF
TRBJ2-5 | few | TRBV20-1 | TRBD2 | TGCAGTGCCGGGGGTAGCGGGAGACAAGAGACCCAGTGCTTC | CSAGGSGRQETQCF
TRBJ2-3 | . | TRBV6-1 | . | TGTGCCAGCAGTGACTGGACTGATACTAGCACAGACACGCAGTATTTT | CASSDWTDTSTDTQYF
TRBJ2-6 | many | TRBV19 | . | TGTGCCAGTAGTATCACATACGCTGGGGCCAACGTCCTGACTTTC | CASSITYAGANVLTF
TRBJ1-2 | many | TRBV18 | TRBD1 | TGTGCCAGCTCACCACCCCGGACAGGGGAAAACTATGGCTACACCTTC | CASSPPRTGENYGYTF
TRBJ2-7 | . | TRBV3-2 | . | TGTGCCAGCAGCCAAGATACTGGACAGGGGATGGACGAGCAGTACTTC | CASSQDTGQGMDEQYF
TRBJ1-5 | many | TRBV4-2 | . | TGTGCCAGCAGCCAAGACGAGGGACTCAATCAGCCCCAGCATTTT | CASSQDEGLNQPQHF
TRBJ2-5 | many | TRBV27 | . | TGTGCCAGCAGTTCCCCCATGCAAGGGATGGGGGAGACCCAGTACTTC | CASSSPMQGMGETQYF
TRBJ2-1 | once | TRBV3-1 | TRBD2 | TGTGCCAGCAGCCGGAGCGGGAGTTGGGACAATGAGCAGTTCTTC | CASSRSGSWDNEQFF
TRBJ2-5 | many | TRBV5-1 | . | TGCGCCAGCAGCTTTATGGCCGGGGGAGTGTACCAAGAGACCCAGTACTTC | CASSFMAGGVYQETQYF
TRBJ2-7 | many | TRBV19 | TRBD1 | TGTGCCAGTAGTATGGGGACAGGGCGTTTGTACGAGCAGTACTTC | CASSMGTGRLYEQYF